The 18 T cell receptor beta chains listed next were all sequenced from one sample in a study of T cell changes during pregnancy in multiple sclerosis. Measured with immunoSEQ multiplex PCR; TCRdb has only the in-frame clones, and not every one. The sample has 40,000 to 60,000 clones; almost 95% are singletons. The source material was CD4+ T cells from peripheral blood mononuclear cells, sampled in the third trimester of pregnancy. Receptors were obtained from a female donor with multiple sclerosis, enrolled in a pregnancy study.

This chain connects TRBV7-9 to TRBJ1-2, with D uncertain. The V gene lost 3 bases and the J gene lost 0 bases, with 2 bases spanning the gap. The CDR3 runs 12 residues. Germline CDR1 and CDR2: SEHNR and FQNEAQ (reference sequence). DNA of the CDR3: TGTGCCAGCAGCTTTACTAACTATGGCTACACCTTC. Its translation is CASSFTNYGYTF. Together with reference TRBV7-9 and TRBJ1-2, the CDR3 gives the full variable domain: DTGVSQNPRHKITKRGQNVTFRCDPISEHNRLYWYRQTLGQGPEFLTYFQNEAQLEKSRLLSDRFSAERPKGSFSTLEIQRTEQGDSAMYLCASSFTNYGYTFGSGTRLTVV.

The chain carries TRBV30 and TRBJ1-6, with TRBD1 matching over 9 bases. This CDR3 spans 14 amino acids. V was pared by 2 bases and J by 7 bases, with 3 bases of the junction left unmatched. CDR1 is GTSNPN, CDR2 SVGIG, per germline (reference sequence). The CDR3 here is CAWSRTGENSPLHF. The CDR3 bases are TGTGCCTGGAGTCGGACAGGGGAGAATTCACCCCTCCACTTT.

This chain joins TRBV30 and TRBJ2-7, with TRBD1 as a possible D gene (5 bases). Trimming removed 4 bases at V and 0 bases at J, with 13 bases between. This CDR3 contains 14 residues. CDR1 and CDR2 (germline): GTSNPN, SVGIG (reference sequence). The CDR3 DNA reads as TGTGCCTGGATGGGTCCAGGGTTCTCCTACGAGCAGTACTTC. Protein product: CAWMGPGFSYEQYF.

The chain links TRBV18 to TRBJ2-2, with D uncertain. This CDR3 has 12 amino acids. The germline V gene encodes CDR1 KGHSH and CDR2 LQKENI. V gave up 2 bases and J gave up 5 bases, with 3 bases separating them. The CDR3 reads CASSPETGELFF. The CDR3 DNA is TGTGCCAGCTCACCAGAGACCGGGGAGCTGTTTTTT. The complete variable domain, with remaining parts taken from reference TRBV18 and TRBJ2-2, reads NAGVMQNPRHLVRRRGQEARLRCSPMKGHSHVYWYRQLPEEGLKFMVYLQKENIIDESGMPKERFSAEFPKEGPSILRIQQVVRGDSAAYFCASSPETGELFFGEGSRLTVL.

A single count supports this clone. This CDR3 is CASSLYLAGPQETQYF. CDR3 in DNA: TGTGCCAGCAGTTTATATCTAGCGGGCCCCCAAGAGACCCAGTACTTC. The gene calls are TRBV27 and TRBJ2-5; 8 bases are shared with TRBD2. V lost 1 base and J lost 1; bases outside the gene matches: 5. The germline V gene encodes CDR1 MNHEY and CDR2 SMNVEV (reference sequence). CDR3 length equals 16 residues.

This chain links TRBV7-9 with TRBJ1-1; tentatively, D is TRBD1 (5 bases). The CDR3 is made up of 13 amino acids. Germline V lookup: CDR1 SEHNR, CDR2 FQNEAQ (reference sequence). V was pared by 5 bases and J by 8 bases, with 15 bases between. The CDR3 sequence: CASSVTGGEEAFF. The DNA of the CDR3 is TGTGCCAGCAGCGTTACTGGGGGGGAAGAAGCTTTCTTT.

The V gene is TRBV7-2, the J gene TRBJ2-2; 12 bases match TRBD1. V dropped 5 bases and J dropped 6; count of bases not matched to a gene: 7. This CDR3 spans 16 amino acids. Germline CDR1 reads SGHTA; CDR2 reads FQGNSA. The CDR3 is CASSPRGTGGAGELFF. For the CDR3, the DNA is TGTGCCAGCAGCCCACGCGGGACAGGGGGCGCCGGGGAGCTGTTTTTT.

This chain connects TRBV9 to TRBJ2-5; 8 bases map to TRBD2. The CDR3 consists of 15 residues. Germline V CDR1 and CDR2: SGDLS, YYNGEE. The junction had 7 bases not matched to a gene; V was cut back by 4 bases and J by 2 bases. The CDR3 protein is CASSTHGLAQETQYF. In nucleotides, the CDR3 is TGTGCCAGCAGCACCCACGGACTAGCACAAGAGACCCAGTACTTC.

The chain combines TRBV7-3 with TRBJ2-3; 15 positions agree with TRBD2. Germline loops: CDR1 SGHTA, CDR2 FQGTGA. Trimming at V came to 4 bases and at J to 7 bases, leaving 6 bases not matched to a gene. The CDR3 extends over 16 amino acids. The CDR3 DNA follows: TGTGCCAGCAGCTCCCCGGGACTAGCGGGGGGATATACGCAGTATTTT. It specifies CASSSPGLAGGYTQYF.

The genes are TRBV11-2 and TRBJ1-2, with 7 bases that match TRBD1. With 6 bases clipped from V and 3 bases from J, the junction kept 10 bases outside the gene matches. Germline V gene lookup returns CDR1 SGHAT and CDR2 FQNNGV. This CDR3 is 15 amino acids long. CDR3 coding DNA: TGTGCCAGCAGATCGTTAGGGGGCGGTTACTATGGCTACACCTTC. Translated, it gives CASRSLGGGYYGYTF.

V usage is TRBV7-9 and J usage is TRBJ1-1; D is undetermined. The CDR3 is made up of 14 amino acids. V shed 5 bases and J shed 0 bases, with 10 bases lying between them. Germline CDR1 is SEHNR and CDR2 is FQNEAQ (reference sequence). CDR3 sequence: CASSLGRLNTEAFF. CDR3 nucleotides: TGTGCCAGCAGCCTGGGGAGACTGAACACTGAAGCTTTCTTT.

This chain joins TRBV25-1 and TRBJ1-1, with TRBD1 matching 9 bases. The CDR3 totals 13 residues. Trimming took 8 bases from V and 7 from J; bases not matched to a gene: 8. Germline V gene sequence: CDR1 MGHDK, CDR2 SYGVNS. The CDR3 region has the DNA TGTGCCAGCTCGACAGGGGGGATCGATGAAGCTTTCTTT. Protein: CASSTGGIDEAFF.

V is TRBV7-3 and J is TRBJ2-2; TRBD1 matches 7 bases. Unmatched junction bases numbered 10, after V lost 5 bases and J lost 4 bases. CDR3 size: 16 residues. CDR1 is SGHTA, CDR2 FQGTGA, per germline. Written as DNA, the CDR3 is TGTGCCAGCAGCCTTCAGACAGGGCTATTCACCGGGGAGCTGTTTTTT. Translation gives CASSLQTGLFTGELFF.

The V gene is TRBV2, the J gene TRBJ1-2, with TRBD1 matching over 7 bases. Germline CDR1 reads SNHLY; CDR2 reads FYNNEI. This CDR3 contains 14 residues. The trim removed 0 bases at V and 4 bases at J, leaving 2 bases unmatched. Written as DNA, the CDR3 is TGTGCCAGCAGTGAAGCCCAGGGGGGCTATGGCTACACCTTC. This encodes CASSEAQGGYGYTF.

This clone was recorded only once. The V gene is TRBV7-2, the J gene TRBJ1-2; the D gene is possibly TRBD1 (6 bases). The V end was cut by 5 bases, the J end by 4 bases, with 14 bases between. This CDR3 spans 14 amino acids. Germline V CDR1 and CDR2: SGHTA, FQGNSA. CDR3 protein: CASSVDSPGYGYTF. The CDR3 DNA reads TGTGCCAGCAGCGTGGACAGTCCGGGCTATGGCTACACCTTC.

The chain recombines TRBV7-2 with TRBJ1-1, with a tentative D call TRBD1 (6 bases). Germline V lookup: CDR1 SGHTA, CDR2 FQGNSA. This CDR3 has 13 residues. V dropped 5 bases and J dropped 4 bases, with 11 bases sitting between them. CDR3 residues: CASSAFRGTEAFF. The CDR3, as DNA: TGTGCCAGCAGCGCTTTCAGGGGCACTGAAGCTTTCTTT.

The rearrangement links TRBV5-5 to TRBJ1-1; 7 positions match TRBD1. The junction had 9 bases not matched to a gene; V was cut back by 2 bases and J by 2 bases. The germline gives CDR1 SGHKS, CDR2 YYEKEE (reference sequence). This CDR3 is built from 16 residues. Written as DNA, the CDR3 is TGTGCCAGCAGCTTTTGGACAGGTGAGGGAAACACTGAAGCTTTCTTT. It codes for CASSFWTGEGNTEAFF.

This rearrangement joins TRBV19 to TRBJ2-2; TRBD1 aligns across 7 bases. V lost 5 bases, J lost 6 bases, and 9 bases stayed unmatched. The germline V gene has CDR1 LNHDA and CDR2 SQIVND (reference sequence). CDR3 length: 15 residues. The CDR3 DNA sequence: TGTGCCAGTAGTCCCCGGGACAGACTTTCCGGGGAGCTGTTTTTT. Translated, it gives CASSPRDRLSGELFF.